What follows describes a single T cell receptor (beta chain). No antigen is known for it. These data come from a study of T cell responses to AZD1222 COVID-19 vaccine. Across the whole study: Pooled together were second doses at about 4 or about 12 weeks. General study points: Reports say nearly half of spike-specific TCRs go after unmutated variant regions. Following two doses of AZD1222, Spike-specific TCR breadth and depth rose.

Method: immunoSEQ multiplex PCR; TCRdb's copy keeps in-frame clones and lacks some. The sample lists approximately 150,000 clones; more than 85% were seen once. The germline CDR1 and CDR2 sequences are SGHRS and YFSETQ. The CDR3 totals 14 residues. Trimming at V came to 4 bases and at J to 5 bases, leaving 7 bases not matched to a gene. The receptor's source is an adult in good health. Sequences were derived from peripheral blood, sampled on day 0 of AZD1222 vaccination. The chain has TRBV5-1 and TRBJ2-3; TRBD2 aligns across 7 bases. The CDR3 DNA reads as TGCGCCAGCAGCCAAAGGACTAGTGGAGATACGCAGTATTTT. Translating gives CASSQRTSGDTQYF.